These 15 T cell receptor beta chains originate from one sample sequenced in a study of T cell changes during pregnancy in multiple sclerosis. TCRdb keeps only in-frame clones here, not all; method: immunoSEQ multiplex PCR. The sample yields about 100,000 clones, approximately 92% seen once. The sample here was peripheral blood, taken after pregnancy. These receptor sequences come from a female donor with multiple sclerosis, enrolled in a pregnancy study.

The genes are TRBV19 and TRBJ1-1; 8 nucleotides match TRBD1. The germline V gene encodes CDR1 LNHDA and CDR2 SQIVND (reference sequence). J was trimmed by 0 bases and V by 7 bases; bases with no gene match: 7. The CDR3 extends over 15 amino acids. The CDR3 reads CASKDRVNMNTEAFF. The CDR3, as DNA: TGTGCCAGTAAGGACAGGGTAAACATGAACACTGAAGCTTTCTTT. The full variable domain, in which reference TRBV19 and TRBJ1-1 provide the parts outside the CDR3, is DGGITQSPKYLFRKEGQNVTLSCEQNLNHDAMYWYRQDPGQGLRLIYYSQIVNDFQKGDIAEGYSVSREKKESFPLTVTSAQKNPTAFYLCASKDRVNMNTEAFFGQGTRLTVV.

The chain links TRBV7-9 to TRBJ2-7; D not certain. V was trimmed by 3 bases and J by 2 bases, leaving 17 bases between them. In germline, CDR1 is SEHNR, CDR2 FQNEAQ (reference sequence). This CDR3 spans 16 amino acids. CDR3 protein: CASSFILDGAPYEQYF. The CDR3 DNA sequence: TGTGCCAGCAGCTTTATTTTAGACGGAGCCCCCTACGAGCAGTACTTC.

The chain joins TRBV30 to TRBJ1-2; TRBD1 might be the D (5 bases). With 2 bases removed from V and 2 bases from J, the gap between germline ends came to 18 bases. The CDR3 length is 16 residues. Germline CDR1 and CDR2: GTSNPN and SVGIG (reference sequence). The CDR3 loop reads CAWSSRGTPTNYGYTF. CDR3 in DNA: TGTGCCTGGAGTTCGCGCGGGACTCCGACAAACTATGGCTACACCTTC.

This rearrangement joins TRBV10-3 to TRBJ1-4; TRBD1 matches at 9 bases. This CDR3 is 16 amino acids long. Germline lookup yields CDR1 ENHRY and CDR2 SYGVKD. V was clipped by 0 bases and J by 4 bases; unmatched bases: 3. The CDR3 sequence is CAISESRDRVNEKLFF. The DNA of the CDR3 is TGTGCCATCAGTGAGTCGAGGGACAGGGTTAATGAAAAACTGTTTTTT.

The genes are TRBV14 and TRBJ2-7; 11 nucleotides match TRBD1. V lost 2 bases to trimming and J lost 5 bases; unmatched junction nucleotides: 5. Germline V gene sequence: CDR1 SGHDN, CDR2 FVKESK. The CDR3 sequence is 15 residues long. The CDR3 region is CASSQQGQGENEQYF. The CDR3 nucleotides read TGTGCCAGCAGCCAACAGGGACAGGGGGAGAACGAGCAGTACTTC.

The chain carries TRBV5-1 and TRBJ2-1, with D possibly matching TRBD1 (6 bases). CDR1 is SGHRS, CDR2 YFSETQ, per germline. V shed 3 bases and J shed 3 bases, with 13 bases lying between them. CDR3 length: 15 amino acids. The CDR3 nucleotides are TGCGCCAGCAGCTATCCGACAGGACTCTACAATGAGCAGTTCTTC. Protein product: CASSYPTGLYNEQFF.

The genes are TRBV5-4 and TRBJ1-6; 7 bases agree with TRBD1. CDR1 is SGHNT and CDR2 is YYREEE in the germline V gene (reference sequence). V shed 3 bases and J 7 bases; nucleotides not matched to a gene: 7. The CDR3 extends over 15 amino acids. In DNA form, the CDR3 reads TGTGCCAGCAGCTACAGGGACAGAGTCAATTCACCCCTCCACTTT. Its protein is CASSYRDRVNSPLHF.

The CDR3 spells CASSPGTSTNTIYF. CDR3 bases: TGTGCCAGCAGCCCCGGGACAAGTACGAACACCATATATTTT. The gene calls are TRBV7-3 and TRBJ1-3; perhaps TRBD1 as D (6 bases). CDR1 and CDR2 (germline): SGHTA, FQGTGA. Trimming removed 5 bases from V and 7 bases from J, with 15 bases in between. This CDR3 is built from 14 residues. Looking up the rest from reference TRBV7-3 and TRBJ1-3 gives the full variable domain: GAGVSQTPSNKVTEKGKYVELRCDPISGHTALYWYRQSLGQGPEFLIYFQGTGAADDSGLPNDRFFAVRPEGSVSTLKIQRTERGDSAVYLCASSPGTSTNTIYFGEGSWLTVV.

This chain connects TRBV27 to TRBJ2-6; D might be TRBD1 (5 bases). V was trimmed by 2 bases and J by 2 bases, leaving 19 bases between them. This CDR3 is 19 amino acids long. Germline values: CDR1 MNHEY, CDR2 SMNVEV (reference sequence). Here the CDR3 reads CASSLKGGARLTGANVLTF. The CDR3 DNA follows: TGTGCCAGCAGTTTAAAGGGTGGGGCGCGTCTCACTGGGGCCAACGTCCTGACTTTC. The full variable domain, rest sourced from reference TRBV27 and TRBJ2-6, is EAQVTQNPRYLITVTGKKLTVTCSQNMNHEYMSWYRQDPGLGLRQIYYSMNVEVTDKGDVPEGYKVSRKEKRNFPLILESPSPNQTSLYFCASSLKGGARLTGANVLTFGAGSRLTVL.

The chain recombines TRBV19 with TRBJ2-7; 8 nucleotides align to TRBD1. Unmatched junction bases numbered 6, after V lost 6 bases and J lost 2 bases. CDR1 and CDR2 from the germline V gene are LNHDA and SQIVND (reference sequence). The CDR3 has 14 amino acids. As DNA, the CDR3 is TGTGCCAGTAGCAGGTCGACAGGGGCCTACGAGCAGTACTTC. Encoded protein: CASSRSTGAYEQYF. Drawing the rest from reference TRBV19 and TRBJ2-7, the complete variable domain is DGGITQSPKYLFRKEGQNVTLSCEQNLNHDAMYWYRQDPGQGLRLIYYSQIVNDFQKGDIAEGYSVSREKKESFPLTVTSAQKNPTAFYLCASSRSTGAYEQYFGPGTRLTVT.

The CDR3 DNA reads TGCGCCAGCAGCTTGGGACCTCAGGGAGGAGGAGAAAAACTGTTTTTT. Encoded protein: CASSLGPQGGGEKLFF. The chain carries TRBV5-1 and TRBJ1-4, with TRBD1 as a possible D gene (5 bases). The germline V gene encodes CDR1 SGHRS and CDR2 YFSETQ. V was trimmed by 0 bases and J by 8 bases, leaving 17 bases between them. This CDR3 comprises 16 residues.

This chain links TRBV5-6 with TRBJ1-2, with TRBD1 matching over 8 bases. There are 14 residues in the CDR3. The germline V gene encodes CDR1 SGHDT and CDR2 YYEEEE. With 1 base clipped from V and 7 bases from J, the junction kept 6 bases outside the gene matches. The CDR3, as DNA: TGTGCCAGCAGCTTGATCCAGGGGGCTATTGGCTACACCTTC. Translating it yields CASSLIQGAIGYTF.

The genes are TRBV7-2 and TRBJ2-7, with D unclear. This CDR3 comprises 14 residues. Germline lookup yields CDR1 SGHTA and CDR2 FQGNSA. V was pared by 3 bases and J by 0 bases, with 9 bases between. The CDR3 nucleotides are TGTGCCAGCAGCTTCACAAGGAGCTCCTACGAGCAGTACTTC. Its translation is CASSFTRSSYEQYF.

The V and J genes are TRBV29-1 and TRBJ1-1; maybe TRBD1 (5 bases). Trimming removed 3 bases at V and 0 bases at J, with 14 bases between. CDR3 length: 15 amino acids. Germline lookup yields CDR1 SQVTM and CDR2 ANQGSEA. DNA of the CDR3: TGCAGCGTTGACGGGGGGGAGGTGGTGAACACTGAAGCTTTCTTT. Translating it yields CSVDGGEVVNTEAFF.

The chain is built from TRBV7-2 and TRBJ1-1, with 8 bases identical to TRBD1. The CDR3 length is 15 residues. The V segment lost 5 bases and the J segment 0 bases; nucleotides outside the gene matches: 5. From germline, CDR1 is SGHTA and CDR2 FQGNSA. The CDR3 loop is CASSQGTGMNTEAFF. The CDR3 nucleotides read TGTGCCAGCAGCCAGGGGACAGGAATGAACACTGAAGCTTTCTTT.